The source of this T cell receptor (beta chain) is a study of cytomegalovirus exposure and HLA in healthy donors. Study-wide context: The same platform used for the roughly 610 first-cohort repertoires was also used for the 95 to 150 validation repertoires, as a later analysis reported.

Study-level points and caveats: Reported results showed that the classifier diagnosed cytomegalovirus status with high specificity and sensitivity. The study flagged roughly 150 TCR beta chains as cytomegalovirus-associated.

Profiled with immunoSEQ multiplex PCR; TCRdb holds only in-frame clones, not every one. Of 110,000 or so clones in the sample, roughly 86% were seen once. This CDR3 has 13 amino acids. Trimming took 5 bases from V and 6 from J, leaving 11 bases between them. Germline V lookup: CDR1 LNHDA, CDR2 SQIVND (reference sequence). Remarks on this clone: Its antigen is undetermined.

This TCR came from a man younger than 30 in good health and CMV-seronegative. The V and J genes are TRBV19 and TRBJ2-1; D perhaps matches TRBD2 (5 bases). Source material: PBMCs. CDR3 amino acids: CASSSYRGNEQFF. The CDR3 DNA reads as TGTGCCAGTAGTTCGTACCGGGGCAATGAGCAGTTCTTC.